This is a list of T cell receptor beta chains from one sample in a study of Ad26.COV2.S vaccination and SARS-CoV-2 variants. Profiling relied on immunoSEQ multiplex PCR, and the TCRdb table lists in-frame clones only, not all of them. The sample shows roughly 390,000 clones, 75% to 90% of them seen only once. Material: peripheral blood, obtained in a trial of Ad26.COV2.S vaccine versus placebo. The receptor set was obtained from a person between 18 and 60 years old who received the Ad26.COV2.S COVID-19 vaccine or a placebo. CDR3s include the opening cysteine and the closing phenylalanine or tryptophan. A D gene is named only where the DNA matches it firmly. Rows give clone size only sometimes, using once, few, many, or a class for an expanded clone.

>NA|TRBV7-9|TRBJ2-2|NA
CASSLRSVTGELFF
TGTGCCAGCAGCTTACGATCAGTCACCGGGGAGCTGTTTTTT
>NA|TRBV3-1/TRBV3-2|TRBJ1-1|NA
CASSQDWGRDEAFF
TGTGCCAGCAGCCAAGATTGGGGACGGGATGAAGCTTTCTTT
>NA|TRBV7-9|TRBJ1-1|TRBD1
CASRQQGANTEAFF
TGTGCCAGCAGACAACAGGGGGCAAACACTGAAGCTTTCTTT
>NA|TRBV21-1|TRBJ2-2|NA
CASSKVPGGLTGELFF
TGTGCCAGCAGCAAAGTTCCGGGGGGGCTGACCGGGGAGCTGTTTTTT
>NA|TRBV6-6|TRBJ2-1|NA
CASSYEAGIGNEQFF
TGTGCCAGCAGTTACGAGGCGGGGATCGGGAATGAGCAGTTCTTC
>NA|TRBV11-2|TRBJ2-5|NA
CASSLGETQYF
TGTGCCAGCAGCCTCGGAGAGACCCAGTACTTC
>NA|TRBV10-1|TRBJ2-7|NA
CASSGSSYEQYF
TGCGCCAGCAGTGGGAGCTCCTACGAGCAGTACTTC
>NA|TRBV20-1|TRBJ2-1|NA
CSVSEVVWGDEQFF
TGCAGTGTAAGTGAAGTCGTATGGGGGGATGAGCAGTTCTTC
>NA|TRBV19|TRBJ1-3|NA
CASSGNRYFSGNTIYF
TGTGCCAGTAGTGGGAACAGGTACTTCTCTGGAAACACCATATATTTT
>NA|TRBV10-3|TRBJ2-1|TRBD2
CAISPGLAGLNEQFF
TGTGCCATCAGCCCCGGACTAGCGGGATTAAATGAGCAGTTCTTC
>NA|TRBV19|TRBJ1-5|NA
CASSGGSRNQPQHF
TGTGCCAGTAGCGGAGGCTCCCGCAATCAGCCCCAGCATTTT
>few|TRBV3-1/TRBV3-2|TRBJ1-6|TRBD1
CASSPQGVGNSPLHF
TGTGCCAGCAGCCCACAGGGGGTGGGGAATTCACCCCTCCACTTT
>NA|TRBV11-3|TRBJ2-1|TRBD1
CASSLGGQGVFDEQFF
TGTGCCAGCAGCCTGGGGGGACAGGGAGTATTTGATGAGCAGTTCTTC
>NA|TRBV7-8|TRBJ1-6|NA
CASSLAGTNNSPLHF
TGTGCCAGCAGCTTAGCAGGGACTAACAATTCACCCCTCCACTTT
>NA|TRBV2|TRBJ1-3|NA
CASSPTDNSGNTIYF
TGTGCCAGCAGTCCCACGGACAACTCTGGAAACACCATATATTTT
>NA|TRBV20-1|TRBJ2-7|NA
CSARSWGEQYF
TGCAGTGCTAGATCTTGGGGAGAGCAGTACTTC
>NA|TRBV7-2|TRBJ2-1|NA
CASRLDYYINEQFF
TGTGCCAGCAGGTTGGACTACTACATCAATGAGCAGTTCTTC
>NA|TRBV7-2|TRBJ1-2|NA
CASSFTVNYGYTF
TGTGCCAGCAGCTTTACGGTGAACTATGGCTACACCTTC
>NA|TRBV5-1|TRBJ2-7|TRBD1
CASSSGDSNYEQYF
TGCGCCAGCAGCTCCGGGGACAGCAACTACGAGCAGTACTTC
>NA|TRBV7-9|TRBJ2-3|TRBD2
CASSILAGGKDTQYF
TGTGCCAGCAGCATTCTAGCGGGGGGTAAAGATACGCAGTATTTT
>NA|TRBV3-1/TRBV3-2|TRBJ1-2|TRBD1
CASSQLGQGANGYTF
TGTGCCAGCAGCCAGCTGGGACAGGGGGCAAATGGCTACACCTTC
>NA|TRBV6-5|TRBJ1-2|NA
CASSLLRTTGAF
TGTGCCAGCAGTCTCCTCAGGACGACAGGCGCCTTC
>NA|TRBV19|TRBJ1-2|NA
CASNYRVGSYGYTF
TGTGCCAGTAACTACCGGGTGGGCAGCTATGGCTACACCTTC
>NA|TRBV2|TRBJ1-1|NA
CASKVYGTGAFF
TGTGCCAGCAAGGTCTATGGGACTGGGGCTTTCTTT
>NA|TRBV18|TRBJ1-3|NA
CASSGDLSGNTIYF
TGTGCCAGCTCGGGAGATCTATCTGGAAACACCATATATTTT
>NA|TRBV10-2|TRBJ2-5|TRBD2
CASSGTRGGRETQYF
TGCGCCAGCAGTGGCACACGGGGGGGCCGGGAGACCCAGTACTTC
>NA|TRBV27|TRBJ2-1|NA
CASKQNEGNEQFF
TGTGCCAGCAAACAAAACGAGGGCAATGAGCAGTTCTTC
>NA|TRBV5-1|TRBJ2-3|TRBD2
CASSLASGGTDTQYF
TGCGCCAGCAGCTTGGCCTCCGGGGGGACAGATACGCAGTATTTT
>NA|TRBV11-3|TRBJ2-3|NA
CASSLGGAPTDTQYF
TGTGCCAGCAGCTTAGGGGGCGCCCCAACAGATACGCAGTATTTT
>NA|TRBV30|TRBJ1-5|NA
CAWSNREYQPQHF
TGTGCCTGGAGTAACAGGGAATATCAGCCCCAGCATTTT
>NA|TRBV3-1/TRBV3-2|TRBJ1-4|NA
CASSQSPNEKLFF
TGTGCCAGCAGCCAGTCGCCTAATGAAAAACTGTTTTTT
>few|TRBV3-1/TRBV3-2|TRBJ1-1|NA
CASSQGKGNTEAFF
TGTGCCAGCAGCCAAGGAAAGGGGAACACTGAAGCTTTCTTT
>NA|TRBV7-2|TRBJ1-2|NA
CASSFSDRMIYGYTF
TGTGCCAGCAGCTTTAGCGACAGGATGATTTATGGCTACACCTTC
>NA|TRBV7-2|TRBJ1-1|NA
CASSPNLNTEAFF
TGTGCCAGCAGCCCCAACTTGAACACTGAAGCTTTCTTT
>NA|TRBV6-5|TRBJ1-1|TRBD1
CASEKGAVEAFF
TGTGCCAGCGAGAAGGGGGCGGTTGAAGCTTTCTTT
>few|TRBV27|TRBJ1-2|NA
CASSPQDSYGYTF
TGTGCCAGCAGTCCCCAGGACAGCTATGGCTACACCTTC
>NA|TRBV19|TRBJ2-3|NA
CASSIEGTTDTQYF
TGTGCCAGTAGTATAGAAGGGACCACAGATACGCAGTATTTT
>once|TRBV5-8|TRBJ1-1|TRBD1
CASSLHQTGTGNTEAFF
TGTGCCAGCAGCTTGCACCAGACCGGGACAGGGAACACTGAAGCTTTCTTT
>NA|TRBV5-4|TRBJ2-7|TRBD1
CASSQGQNYEQYF
TGTGCCAGCAGTCAGGGACAGAACTACGAGCAGTACTTC
>NA|TRBV19|TRBJ1-5|NA
CASSSYSGNQPQHF
TGTGCCAGTAGTAGCTATTCGGGGAATCAGCCCCAGCATTTT
>NA|TRBV11-2|TRBJ1-1|NA
CASSLRSDTEAFF
TGTGCCAGCAGCTTAAGATCCGATACTGAAGCTTTCTTT
>once|TRBV14|TRBJ2-1|NA
CASSQVHWVGGTLYNEQFF
TGTGCCAGCAGCCAAGTTCATTGGGTCGGGGGGACACTCTACAATGAGCAGTTCTTC
>NA|TRBV10-2|TRBJ2-3|TRBD2
CASTGLATDTQYF
TGCGCCAGCACGGGACTAGCAACAGATACGCAGTATTTT
>NA|TRBV6-5|TRBJ2-7|NA
CASSYSDTYEQYF
TGTGCCAGCAGTTACTCGGACACCTACGAGCAGTACTTC
>once|TRBV9|TRBJ2-3|NA
CASSVRPTRTDTQYF
TGTGCCAGCAGCGTCCGACCAACTCGCACAGATACGCAGTATTTT
>NA|TRBV2|TRBJ2-1|NA
CASSGPGLHNEQFF
TGTGCCAGCAGTGGCCCCGGGCTACACAATGAGCAGTTCTTC
>NA|TRBV6-5|TRBJ2-4|TRBD1
CASSSLGGRHIQYF
TGTGCCAGCAGTTCCCTAGGGGGCCGGCACATTCAGTACTTC
>NA|TRBV20-1|TRBJ2-6|TRBD2
CSASRLAGGLGANVLTF
TGCAGTGCTAGTCGTCTTGCGGGGGGGCTTGGGGCCAACGTCCTGACTTTC
>NA|TRBV6-5|TRBJ1-4|NA
CASSYGGWGEKLFF
TGTGCCAGCAGTTACGGGGGTTGGGGTGAAAAACTGTTTTTT
>NA|TRBV27|TRBJ1-2|NA
CASSPDGDYGYTF
TGTGCCAGCAGTCCTGACGGGGACTATGGCTACACCTTC
>once|TRBV30|TRBJ2-7|NA
CAWSGSYEQYF
TGTGCCTGGAGTGGCTCCTACGAGCAGTACTTC